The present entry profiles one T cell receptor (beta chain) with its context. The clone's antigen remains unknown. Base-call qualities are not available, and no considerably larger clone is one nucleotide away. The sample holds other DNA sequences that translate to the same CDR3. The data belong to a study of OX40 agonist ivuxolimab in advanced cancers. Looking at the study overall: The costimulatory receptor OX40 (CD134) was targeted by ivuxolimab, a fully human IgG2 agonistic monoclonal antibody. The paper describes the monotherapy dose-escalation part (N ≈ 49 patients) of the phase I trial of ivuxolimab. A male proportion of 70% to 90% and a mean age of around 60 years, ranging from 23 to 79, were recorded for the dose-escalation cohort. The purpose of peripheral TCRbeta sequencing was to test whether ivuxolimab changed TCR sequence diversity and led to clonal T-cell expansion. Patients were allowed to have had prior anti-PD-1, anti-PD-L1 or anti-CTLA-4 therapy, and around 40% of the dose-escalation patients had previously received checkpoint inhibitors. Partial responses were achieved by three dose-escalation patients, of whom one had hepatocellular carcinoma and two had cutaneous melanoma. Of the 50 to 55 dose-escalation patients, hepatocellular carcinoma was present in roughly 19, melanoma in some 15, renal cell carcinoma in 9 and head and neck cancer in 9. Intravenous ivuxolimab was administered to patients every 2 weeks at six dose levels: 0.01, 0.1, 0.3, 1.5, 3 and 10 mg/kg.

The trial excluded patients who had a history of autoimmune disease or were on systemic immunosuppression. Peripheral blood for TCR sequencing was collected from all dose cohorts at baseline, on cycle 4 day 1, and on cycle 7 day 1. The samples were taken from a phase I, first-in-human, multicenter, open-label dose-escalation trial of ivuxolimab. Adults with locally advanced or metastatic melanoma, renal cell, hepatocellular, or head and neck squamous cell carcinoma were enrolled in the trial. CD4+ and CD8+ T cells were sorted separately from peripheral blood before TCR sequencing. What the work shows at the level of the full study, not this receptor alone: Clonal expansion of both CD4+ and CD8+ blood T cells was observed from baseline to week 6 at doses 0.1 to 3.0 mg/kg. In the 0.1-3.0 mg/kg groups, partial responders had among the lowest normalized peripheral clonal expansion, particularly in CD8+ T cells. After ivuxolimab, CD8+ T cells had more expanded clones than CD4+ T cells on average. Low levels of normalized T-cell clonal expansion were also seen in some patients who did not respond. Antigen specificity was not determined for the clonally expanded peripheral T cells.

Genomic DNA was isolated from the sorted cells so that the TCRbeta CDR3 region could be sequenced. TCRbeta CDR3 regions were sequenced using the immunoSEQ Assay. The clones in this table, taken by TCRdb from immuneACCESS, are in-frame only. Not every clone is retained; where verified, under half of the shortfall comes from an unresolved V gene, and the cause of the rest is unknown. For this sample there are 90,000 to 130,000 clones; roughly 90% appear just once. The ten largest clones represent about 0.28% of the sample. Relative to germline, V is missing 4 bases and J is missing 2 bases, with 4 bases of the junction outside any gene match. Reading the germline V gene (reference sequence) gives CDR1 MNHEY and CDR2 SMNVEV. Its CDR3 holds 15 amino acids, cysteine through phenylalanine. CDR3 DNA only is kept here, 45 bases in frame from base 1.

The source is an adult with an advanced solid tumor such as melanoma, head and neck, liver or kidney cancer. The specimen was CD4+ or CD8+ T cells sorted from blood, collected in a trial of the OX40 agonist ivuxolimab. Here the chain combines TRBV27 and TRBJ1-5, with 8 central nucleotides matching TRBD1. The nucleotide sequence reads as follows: TGTGCCAGCAGTTCAGGGGGCAAAGGCAATCAGCCCCAGCATTTT. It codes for CASSSGGKGNQPQHF.